One and the same sample provided the 3 T cell receptor beta chains below, sequenced in a study of T-cell reconstitution after alpha-beta-depleted transplantation in children listed by TCRdb under 2016. The library was produced with PCR. Sequencer: Illumina HiSeq 2500. To normalize quantification of the TCRbeta repertoire, the TCR libraries were built with molecular barcoding that relied on unique molecular identifiers. The public sequencing data were trimmed at Q25 with fastp and processed into clonotypes with MiXCR by TCRdb, which kept only in-frame beta chains. All rows with the same CDR3 protein become a single entry with the most common DNA and genes. This sample is represented by roughly 500,000 distinct CDR3 sequences; 32% of them were singletons. Together, the top ten hold roughly 2.5% of the sample. The sequencing here drew on PBMCs from the stem cell graft donor, taken from the stem cell graft. These receptors all stem from a human donor who donated a stem cell graft to a child with aplastic anemia.

The chain combines TRBV6-5 with TRBJ1-3; TRBD1 matches at 9 bases. V shed 7 bases and J 4 bases; nucleotides not matched to a gene: 8. This CDR3 spans 15 amino acids. The germline V gene has CDR1 MNHEY and CDR2 SVGAGI. The CDR3 here is CASIKQGATGNTIYF. The CDR3 coding sequence is TGTGCCAGCATTAAACAGGGGGCTACAGGAAACACCATATATTTT.

The gene calls are TRBV29-1 and TRBJ2-1; D unresolved. The CDR3 length is 14 residues. Per the germline V gene, CDR1 is SQVTM and CDR2 is ANQGSEA. The germline V and J ends were trimmed by 5 bases and 4 bases, with 15 bases remaining between them. The CDR3 DNA sequence: TGCAGCGTTTCATCAGTCGTGAGGTACAATGAGCAGTTCTTC. Its translation: CSVSSVVRYNEQFF.

This chain connects TRBV12-3 or TRBV12-4 to TRBJ2-1, with unresolved D. The CDR3 loop spans 14 amino acids. V was cut by 3 bases and J by 7 bases, with 13 bases left in between. In DNA, the CDR3 is TGTGCCAGCAGTTTTTGGGGAAACCAAAATGAGCAGTTCTTC. Its protein product is CASSFWGNQNEQFF.